These 17 T cell receptor beta chains came from one sample sequenced in a study of cytomegalovirus exposure and HLA in healthy donors. Produced via immunoSEQ multiplex PCR; TCRdb's table is partial and in-frame only. The sample gives 50,000 or so clones, 89% of which show up once; 7.5% to 9.5% is in the top ten. The sequenced sample was PBMCs. These receptors came from a woman younger than 35 in good health and CMV-seropositive.

This chain connects TRBV5-1 to TRBJ2-2, with D possibly TRBD1 on 6 matching bases. CDR3 length: 15 amino acids. V lost 8 bases to trimming and J lost 0 bases, with 14 bases between them. Germline values: CDR1 SGHRS, CDR2 YFSETQ. This CDR3 is CASKEGTTNTGELFF. The CDR3 nucleotides read TGCGCCAGTAAAGAAGGGACAACGAACACCGGGGAGCTGTTTTTT.

The chain links TRBV6-1 to TRBJ2-7; D perhaps matches TRBD1 (5 bases). Germline CDR1 reads MNHNS; CDR2 reads SASEGT. There are 15 residues in the CDR3. The V end lost 1 base, the J end lost 2 bases, and 12 bases lay between the germline ends. In nucleotides, the CDR3 is TGTGCCAGCAGTGAAGTACCAGGGTTACCCTACGAGCAGTACTTC. Its protein product is CASSEVPGLPYEQYF.

J is TRBJ2-7 and V is TRBV6-1; D might be TRBD2 (6 bases). Looked up from germline, CDR1 is MNHNS and CDR2 is SASEGT. This CDR3 is built from 15 residues. V shed 2 bases and J shed 6 bases, with 17 bases lying between them. CDR3 sequence reads: CASSELGGSTTEQYF. CDR3 DNA sequence: TGTGCCAGCAGTGAACTGGGGGGTTCCACTACCGAGCAGTACTTC.

In this sample, this clone turned up once. J is TRBJ2-7 and V is TRBV5-1, with 10 bases matching TRBD1. Germline CDR1 is SGHRS and CDR2 is YFSETQ. The V gene end was trimmed by 0 bases and the J gene end by 12 bases; junction bases not matched to a gene: 18. This CDR3 comprises 17 residues. The CDR3 region has the DNA TGCGCCAGCAGCTTGGCCGGGACAGGGGCTTATAGTGGCAGCTCGTACTTC. Protein: CASSLAGTGAYSGSSYF.

The V call is TRBV18, the J call TRBJ1-2; a possible D gene is TRBD1 (5 bases). The germline V and J ends were trimmed by 3 bases and 3 bases, with 8 bases remaining between them. Germline CDR1 is KGHSH and CDR2 is LQKENI. The CDR3 runs to 13 residues. The CDR3: CASSPRDDYGYTF. The DNA for the CDR3 is TGTGCCAGCTCACCGCGGGACGACTATGGCTACACCTTC. The entire variable domain, with the rest obtained from reference TRBV18 and TRBJ1-2, is as follows: NAGVMQNPRHLVRRRGQEARLRCSPMKGHSHVYWYRQLPEEGLKFMVYLQKENIIDESGMPKERFSAEFPKEGPSILRIQQVVRGDSAAYFCASSPRDDYGYTFGSGTRLTVV.

The chain uses TRBV15 and TRBJ2-2; TRBD1 matches 9 bases. V lost 1 base and J lost 0; bases outside the gene matches: 0. Germline V CDR1 and CDR2: LNHNV, YYDKDF (reference sequence). This CDR3 is 16 amino acids long. CDR3 in amino acids: CATSRGDRANTGELFF. The CDR3 DNA reads as TGTGCCACCAGCAGAGGGGACAGGGCGAACACCGGGGAGCTGTTTTTT.

The rearrangement links TRBV28 to TRBJ1-5; TRBD1 is a possible D gene (5 bases). This CDR3 region has 18 residues. The ends were cut back, 6 bases at V and 1 base at J, with 22 bases in the middle. Germline lookup yields CDR1 MDHEN and CDR2 SYDVKM. In nucleotides, the CDR3 is TGTGCCAGCAGGCGTGTGACAGTTCACGGTGAGAGCAATCAGCCCCAGCATTTT. This translates into CASRRVTVHGESNQPQHF.

The gene calls are TRBV4-1 and TRBJ1-1; TRBD1 might be the D (6 bases). The ends were cut back, 3 bases at V and 10 bases at J, with 15 bases in the middle. The length of the CDR3 is 13 residues. The germline CDR1 and CDR2 sequences are MGHRA and YSYEKL. The DNA of the CDR3 is TGCGCCAGCAGCCAGTGGCAGGGGAACGGAGCTTTCTTT. It codes for CASSQWQGNGAFF.

The rearrangement links TRBV11-3 to TRBJ2-2; possibly TRBD1 for D (6 bases). Germline V gene data show CDR1 as SGHNT and CDR2 as YENEEA. The CDR3 runs to 14 residues. The V gene lost 3 bases and the J gene lost 7 bases, with 12 bases spanning the gap. CDR3 region: CASSFRTTGGELFF. In nucleotides, the CDR3 is TGTGCCAGCAGCTTTCGGACGACAGGCGGGGAGCTGTTTTTT.

J is TRBJ1-2 and V is TRBV19, with D uncertain. Trimming removed 7 bases at V and 8 bases at J, with 17 bases between. CDR1 and CDR2 (germline): LNHDA, SQIVND (reference sequence). This CDR3 contains 13 residues. CDR3 nucleotide sequence: TGTGCCAGTACCCCTGGTGGACTTTCGGGCTACACCTTC. Encoded protein: CASTPGGLSGYTF.

The chain joins TRBV27 to TRBJ2-3, with D possibly TRBD2 on 5 matching bases. Per the germline V gene, CDR1 is MNHEY and CDR2 is SMNVEV (reference sequence). This CDR3 contains 13 residues. The ends were cut back, 2 bases at V and 5 bases at J, with 8 bases in the middle. The CDR3 spells CASSLQLVDTQYF. The CDR3 DNA sequence: TGTGCCAGCAGTTTACAACTAGTAGATACGCAGTATTTT.

The genes are TRBV28 and TRBJ2-1; 9 bases are shared with TRBD2. The ends lost 4 bases at V and 7 bases at J; junction bases unmatched: 11. The germline V gene encodes CDR1 MDHEN and CDR2 SYDVKM. The CDR3 extends over 16 amino acids. The CDR3 nucleotides read TGTGCCAGCAGTTCGCTTAGCGGGGGCTGGGGGAATGAGCAGTTCTTC. Encoded protein: CASSSLSGGWGNEQFF.

A few counts support this clone. This chain joins TRBV7-2 and TRBJ1-5; D is uncertain. The germline CDR1 and CDR2 sequences are SGHTA and FQGNSA. The ends were cut back, 1 base at V and 6 bases at J, with 22 bases in the middle. The length of the CDR3 is 18 residues. The CDR3 loop reads CASSLGGQRLSGGQPQHF. DNA of the CDR3: TGTGCCAGCAGCTTAGGAGGCCAAAGACTCTCGGGAGGTCAGCCCCAGCATTTT.

This chain joins TRBV5-4 and TRBJ1-1; no clear D. The V gene lost 5 bases and the J gene lost 11 bases, with 19 bases spanning the gap. CDR3 length: 13 amino acids. The germline V gene has CDR1 SGHNT and CDR2 YYREEE (reference sequence). The CDR3 nucleotides are TGTGCCAGCAGTTTCCCGGGAAGGGTCGGCGCTTTCTTT. Translating gives CASSFPGRVGAFF.

The V gene is TRBV29-1, the J gene TRBJ2-5; 7 bases fit TRBD1. The CDR3 covers 13 residues. CDR1 SQVTM and CDR2 ANQGSEA come from the germline V gene. The V segment lost 4 bases and the J segment 5 bases; nucleotides outside the gene matches: 7. The CDR3 loop reads CSVGQGVGETQYF. The CDR3 nucleotides read TGCAGCGTTGGTCAGGGGGTTGGGGAGACCCAGTACTTC.

The V and J genes are TRBV6-6 and TRBJ2-7; 7 bases agree with TRBD2. V shed 5 bases and J 0 bases; nucleotides not matched to a gene: 4. Germline V gene lookup returns CDR1 MNHNY and CDR2 SVGAGI (reference sequence). This CDR3 spans 14 amino acids. CDR3 DNA: TGTGCCAGCAGTATGAGCGGGAACTCCTACGAGCAGTACTTC. Protein sequence: CASSMSGNSYEQYF.

This chain joins TRBV5-1 and TRBJ2-7, with 8 positions matching TRBD1. CDR1 and CDR2 (germline): SGHRS, YFSETQ. With 0 bases clipped from V and 2 bases from J, the junction kept 1 base outside the gene matches. This CDR3 comprises 14 residues. CDR3 protein: CASSLVTGAYEQYF. The CDR3 coding sequence is TGCGCCAGCAGCTTGGTGACAGGGGCCTACGAGCAGTACTTC.